These 11 T cell receptor beta chains came from one sample sequenced in a study of blood T cell repertoires in COVID-19. The protocol was immunoSEQ multiplex PCR, while the TCRdb copy is restricted to in-frame clones and leaves out a portion. The data hold some 96,000 clones, with about 84% observed a single time. Sequenced input: peripheral blood. The receptor set was obtained from a human donor in a cohort sampled during active COVID-19.

J is TRBJ2-1 and V is TRBV16, with D possibly TRBD1 on 5 matching bases. Germline CDR1 KGHSY, CDR2 FQNENV. The CDR3 covers 18 residues. The V end was cut by 0 bases, the J end by 2 bases, with 17 bases between. CDR3 DNA: TGTGCCAGCAGCCAATCCCTTCCCAGGGTCCAAGCCTACAATGAGCAGTTCTTC. Protein product: CASSQSLPRVQAYNEQFF.

The chain recombines TRBV4-1 with TRBJ1-2; no clear D. The length of the CDR3 is 14 residues. In germline, CDR1 is MGHRA, CDR2 YSYEKL. Trimming stripped 0 bases from V and 4 bases from J, with 9 bases between. The chain's CDR3 is CASSQDSYGYGYTF. The CDR3 DNA reads as TGCGCCAGCAGCCAAGATTCATACGGCTATGGCTACACCTTC.

V is TRBV5-1 and J is TRBJ2-1; 10 nucleotides match TRBD1. V shed 4 bases, J shed 4 bases, and the junction held 14 bases outside the gene matches. The CDR3 contains 18 residues. CDR1 SGHRS and CDR2 YFSETQ come from the germline V gene. The CDR3 DNA follows: TGCGCCAGCAGCAGGAGACAGGGGGCGATCCCTGGGTACAATGAGCAGTTCTTC. Amino acids: CASSRRQGAIPGYNEQFF.

The chain carries TRBV5-1 and TRBJ1-6; D is ambiguous. Germline V lookup: CDR1 SGHRS, CDR2 YFSETQ. Deletions cut 0 bases from V and 7 bases from J, with 11 bases between. CDR3 length equals 15 residues. CDR3 region: CASSLGDFGNSPLHF. The CDR3 coding sequence is TGCGCCAGCAGCTTGGGAGACTTCGGAAATTCACCCCTCCACTTT.

V gene TRBV6-5 combines with J gene TRBJ2-7, with D maybe TRBD1 (5 bases). This CDR3 is 13 amino acids long. Germline V CDR1 and CDR2: MNHEY, SVGAGI. The V gene lost 11 bases and the J gene lost 2 bases, with 16 bases spanning the gap. The CDR3 is CAGQRSGTYEQYF. DNA for the CDR3: TGTGCCGGACAAAGGAGTGGGACCTACGAGCAGTACTTC.

This chain links TRBV5-8 with TRBJ2-5, with TRBD2 matching 9 bases. The CDR3 consists of 15 residues. Losses at the gene ends were 2 bases for V and 4 bases for J; bases not matched to a gene: 6. Germline loops: CDR1 SGHTS, CDR2 YDEGEE. CDR3 DNA sequence: TGTGCCAGCAGCTTTAGAGGAGCGGGAGGAGAGACCCAGTACTTC. Translating gives CASSFRGAGGETQYF. Looking up the rest from reference TRBV5-8 and TRBJ2-5 gives the full variable domain: EAGVTQSPTHLIKTRGQQATLRCSPISGHTSVYWYQQALGLGLQFLLWYDEGEERNRGNFPPRFSGRQFPNYSSELNVNALELEDSALYLCASSFRGAGGETQYFGPGTRLLVL.

The rearrangement joins TRBV24-1 to TRBJ2-1; weak D call: TRBD1 (5 bases). The V gene lost 4 bases and the J gene lost 7 bases, with 10 bases spanning the gap. The CDR3 is 13 amino acids. The germline V gene encodes CDR1 KGHDR and CDR2 SFDVKD. The CDR3 DNA is TGTGCCACCAGTGAGACGACAGCAAATGAGCAGTTCTTC. Amino acid sequence: CATSETTANEQFF.

V usage is TRBV7-9 and J usage is TRBJ1-2, with a possible D match to TRBD1 (5 bases). This CDR3 is built from 14 residues. Germline V gene lookup returns CDR1 SEHNR and CDR2 FQNEAQ (reference sequence). V was cut by 0 bases and J by 7 bases, with 12 bases left in between. DNA for the CDR3: TGTGCCAGCAGCTTAGCGGAAGGGGTACGTGGCTACACCTTC. Protein sequence: CASSLAEGVRGYTF. Combining the CDR3 with reference TRBV7-9 and TRBJ1-2 gives the whole variable domain DTGVSQNPRHKITKRGQNVTFRCDPISEHNRLYWYRQTLGQGPEFLTYFQNEAQLEKSRLLSDRFSAERPKGSFSTLEIQRTEQGDSAMYLCASSLAEGVRGYTFGSGTRLTVV.

This clone is a singleton in its sample. V gene TRBV18 combines with J gene TRBJ1-1, with TRBD1 identical over 10 bases. Germline loops: CDR1 KGHSH, CDR2 LQKENI. With V trimmed by 3 bases and J by 3 bases, 10 bases remained unmatched. This CDR3 has 17 amino acids. CDR3 protein: CASSPLMTGGRDTEAFF. In nucleotides, the CDR3 is TGTGCCAGCTCACCCCTGATGACAGGGGGCCGGGACACTGAAGCTTTCTTT.

This clone has just one count. V usage is TRBV18 and J usage is TRBJ1-1; D ambiguous. Germline lookup yields CDR1 KGHSH and CDR2 LQKENI. V was trimmed by 3 bases and J by 5 bases, leaving 13 bases between them. There are 14 residues in the CDR3. The CDR3, as DNA: TGTGCCAGCTCACCTAATCGACCCGGGACTGAAGCTTTCTTT. Protein sequence: CASSPNRPGTEAFF.

In its sample, this clone was seen a few times. This chain links TRBV30 with TRBJ1-5; 8 nucleotides match TRBD1. This CDR3 comprises 15 residues. V lost 2 bases to trimming and J lost 5 bases; unmatched junction nucleotides: 8. Germline CDR1 GTSNPN, CDR2 SVGIG (reference sequence). CDR3 in amino acids: CAWSPPDRVHQPQHF. Here the CDR3 DNA reads TGTGCCTGGAGTCCCCCGGACAGGGTGCATCAGCCCCAGCATTTT.